These 31 T cell receptor beta chains share one sample of origin, sequenced in a study of beta chain features in type 1 diabetes. What was sequenced were expressed TCRB transcripts, since all of the isolated RNA had been reverse transcribed. Profiled with immunoSEQ multiplex PCR; TCRdb holds only in-frame clones, not every one. The sample records around 290,000 clones, around 7.8% being singletons. The material sequenced was central memory CD4+ T cells from blood. These receptors all stem from a woman younger than 35 in good health.

CDR3 bases: TGTGCCAGCAGTAGTAGCGTATCAGAGACCCAGTACTTC. This codes for CASSSSVSETQYF. The V call is TRBV6-6, the J call TRBJ2-5; possible D gene TRBD2, 5 bases. Trimming pared 5 bases from V and 4 bases from J, leaving 11 bases between. CDR1 is MNHNY, CDR2 SVGAGI, per germline (reference sequence). The CDR3 extends over 13 amino acids.

The CDR3: CASGQGASGANVLTF. The CDR3 DNA sequence: TGTGCTTCGGGACAGGGGGCGTCTGGGGCCAACGTCCTGACTTTC. This sequence joins TRBV30 and TRBJ2-6, with TRBD1 matching 12 bases. Looked up from germline, CDR1 is GTSNPN and CDR2 is SVGIG (reference sequence). The CDR3 consists of 15 residues.

The chain joins TRBV9 to TRBJ1-2, with 9 bases aligning to TRBD1. J gave up 8 bases and V 0 bases, and 8 bases lay outside the gene matches. This CDR3 is built from 15 residues. Germline CDR1 SGDLS, CDR2 YYNGEE. The CDR3 reads CASSVDDRGYRGYTF. The CDR3, as DNA: TGTGCCAGCAGCGTAGACGACAGGGGGTATCGAGGCTACACCTTC.

J is TRBJ1-5 and V is TRBV4-2; no clear D. This CDR3 is 14 amino acids long. Germline CDR1 and CDR2: LGHNA and YNFKEQ. The V gene lost 1 base and the J gene lost 4 bases, with 8 bases spanning the gap. As DNA, the CDR3 is TGTGCCAGCAGCCAAGCGGTAGGGAATCAGCCCCAGCATTTT. Residues: CASSQAVGNQPQHF.

This clone has just a few counts. V and J are TRBV5-4 and TRBJ1-5, with D possibly being TRBD1 (5 bases). This CDR3 is 14 amino acids long. The ends were cut back, 0 bases at V and 6 bases at J, with 10 bases in the middle. Germline-derived CDR1 and CDR2 are SGHNT and YYREEE (reference sequence). This chain's CDR3 is CASSLGTGGQPQHF. In nucleotides, the CDR3 is TGTGCCAGCAGCTTGGGTACGGGGGGTCAGCCCCAGCATTTT.

This clone was seen a handful of times. Here the CDR3 DNA reads TGCGCCAGCAGCCAAGATGGGGGGATGGGCAATCAGCCCCAGCATTTT. It codes for CASSQDGGMGNQPQHF. The chain uses TRBV4-1 and TRBJ1-5, with D maybe TRBD1 (5 bases). The V gene's germline CDR1 is MGHRA and CDR2 YSYEKL. CDR3 size: 16 residues. Trimming removed 0 bases at V and 2 bases at J, with 11 bases between.

V is TRBV6-1 and J is TRBJ1-2; the D is unclear. Germline V gives CDR1 MNHNS, CDR2 SASEGT. Trimming removed 6 bases at V and 4 bases at J, with 12 bases between. CDR3 length: 13 residues. CDR3 DNA: TGTGCCAGCAGCCCTAGCGGCACCTATGGCTACACCTTC. It codes for CASSPSGTYGYTF.

Only a few counts were recorded for this clone. The J gene is TRBJ2-5, the V gene TRBV7-8; D unresolved. The CDR3 contains 15 residues. CDR1 and CDR2 from the germline V gene are SGHVS and FQNEAQ. Between the trimmed V and J ends, which lost 2 bases and 1 base, there was a span of 11 bases. CDR3 nucleotide sequence: TGTGCCAGCAGCTTAAAGAGAGACCCCCAAGAGACCCAGTACTTC. It codes for CASSLKRDPQETQYF.

With respect to this clone: At the DNA level, this CDR3 is encoded by other sequences in the same sample as well. The gene calls are TRBV4-3 and TRBJ1-5; D ambiguous. V was cut by 1 base and J by 6 bases, with 7 bases left in between. There are 13 residues in the CDR3. CDR1 and CDR2 from the germline V gene are LGHNA and YSLEER. CDR3 region: CASSQVRGQPQHF. CDR3 bases: TGCGCCAGCAGCCAAGTCCGGGGTCAGCCCCAGCATTTT.

This clone was detected only a few times. The V and J genes are TRBV5-8 and TRBJ2-1; TRBD2 is a possible D gene (5 bases). The CDR3 extends over 17 amino acids. Trimming took off 6 bases at V and 3 bases at J, with 22 bases between the two ends. Germline V gene sequence: CDR1 SGHTS, CDR2 YDEGEE. CDR3 nucleotides: TGTGCCAGCAAGAGTGCCGGAGGAGATGTTTTCTACAATGAGCAGTTCTTC. It yields the protein CASKSAGGDVFYNEQFF.

This chain connects TRBV5-1 to TRBJ2-1; TRBD2 agrees at 10 bases. The CDR3 is made up of 15 amino acids. Germline V gene lookup returns CDR1 SGHRS and CDR2 YFSETQ. Trimming took 0 bases from V and 10 from J; bases not matched to a gene: 7. The CDR3 here is CASSLALAGQKEQFF. The CDR3 bases are TGCGCCAGCAGCTTGGCACTAGCGGGACAGAAGGAGCAGTTCTTC.

The gene calls are TRBV19 and TRBJ1-2; a possible D gene is TRBD1 (5 bases). Trimming removed 3 bases from V and 6 bases from J, with 11 bases in between. This CDR3 has 13 residues. Germline-derived CDR1 and CDR2 are LNHDA and SQIVND (reference sequence). The CDR3: CASSIRDRDGYTF. The CDR3 nucleotides read TGTGCCAGTAGTATCCGGGACCGGGATGGCTACACCTTC.

This clone was recorded at least ten times. The CDR3 here is CASSLGTSGSAWDTQYF. The DNA for the CDR3 is TGTGCCAGCAGCCTCGGGACTAGCGGGAGCGCTTGGGATACGCAGTATTTT. The chain combines TRBV9 with TRBJ2-3; 14 positions match TRBD2. V trimming: 4 bases; J trimming: 6 bases; junction bases outside the gene matches: 10. CDR3 size: 17 residues. Germline V CDR1 and CDR2: SGDLS, YYNGEE.

This clone was counted between two and nine times. The rearrangement joins TRBV18 to TRBJ2-7, with 15 bases that match TRBD2. The J segment lost 2 bases and the V segment lost 3 bases, leaving 8 bases of the junction unmatched. Germline V gene data show CDR1 as KGHSH and CDR2 as LQKENI. The CDR3 is made up of 18 amino acids. Here the CDR3 reads CASSPLGLAGGSTYEQYF. The CDR3, as DNA: TGTGCCAGCTCACCCCTGGGACTAGCGGGAGGTTCCACCTACGAGCAGTACTTC.

This clone was observed a few times. The chain couples TRBV5-4 to TRBJ2-3, with D hard to call. Trimming left V 4 bases short and J 1 base short, with 16 bases between. The germline gives CDR1 SGHNT, CDR2 YYREEE (reference sequence). This CDR3 is built from 16 residues. CDR3 sequence reads: CASSPVSVAGTDTQYF. CDR3 sequence (DNA): TGTGCCAGCAGCCCCGTTTCGGTCGCCGGCACAGATACGCAGTATTTT.

This chain uses TRBV27 with TRBJ1-1, with D perhaps TRBD1 (5 bases). Looked up from germline, CDR1 is MNHEY and CDR2 is SMNVEV (reference sequence). CDR3 size: 14 residues. V lost 6 bases, J lost 1 base, and 12 bases lay in between. CDR3 in amino acids: CASSLNGGNTEAFF. The CDR3 coding sequence is TGTGCCAGCAGCCTAAATGGGGGGAACACTGAAGCTTTCTTT.

The chain couples TRBV5-8 to TRBJ1-3; 11 positions agree with TRBD1. J was trimmed by 15 bases and V by 8 bases; bases with no gene match: 7. The CDR3 is made up of 11 amino acids. Looked up from germline, CDR1 is SGHTS and CDR2 is YDEGEE. CDR3: CASRWTGGKYF. CDR3 nucleotides: TGTGCCAGTCGGTGGACAGGGGGCAAATATTTT.

This clone was seen ten or more times. The gene calls are TRBV11-2 and TRBJ1-1; the D gene is possibly TRBD1 (6 bases). V gave up 5 bases and J gave up 7 bases, with 14 bases separating them. Germline V gene lookup returns CDR1 SGHAT and CDR2 FQNNGV. The CDR3 contains 13 residues. CDR3 residues: CASSTRTALEAFF. CDR3 in DNA: TGTGCCAGCAGCACACGGACAGCTCTTGAAGCTTTCTTT.

The rearrangement links TRBV29-1 to TRBJ2-2, with 9 nucleotides matching TRBD2. J lost 2 bases, V lost 6 bases, and 4 bases had no gene match. Looked up from germline, CDR1 is SQVTM and CDR2 is ANQGSEA. This CDR3 has 14 amino acids. As DNA, the CDR3 is TGCAGCGTGCGACTAGCGGCCAACACCGGGGAGCTGTTTTTT. Its translation is CSVRLAANTGELFF.

This clone was seen a handful of times. The chain uses TRBV5-1 and TRBJ1-5, with a possible D match to TRBD1 (5 bases). V was trimmed by 1 base and J by 5 bases, leaving 10 bases between them. Germline V gives CDR1 SGHRS, CDR2 YFSETQ. CDR3 size: 14 residues. CDR3 bases: TGCGCCAGCAGCTTGAGTTGGGGGGATCAGCCCCAGCATTTT. Translated, it gives CASSLSWGDQPQHF. Full variable domain (rest looked up from reference TRBV5-1 and TRBJ1-5): KAGVTQTPRYLIKTRGQQVTLSCSPISGHRSVSWYQQTPGQGLQFLFEYFSETQRNKGNFPGRFSGRQFSNSRSEMNVSTLELGDSALYLCASSLSWGDQPQHFGDGTRLSIL.

The rearrangement joins TRBV4-3 to TRBJ2-7, with 8 bases that match TRBD2. The CDR3 consists of 16 residues. The junction had 12 bases not matched to a gene; V was cut back by 4 bases and J by 4 bases. Germline loops: CDR1 LGHNA, CDR2 YSLEER. The CDR3, as DNA: TGCGCCAGCAGCCTGGGGCGCCCCGGGGGGGTTTACGAGCAGTACGTC. Its translation: CASSLGRPGGVYEQYV.

There are many counts of this clone. The chain joins TRBV29-1 to TRBJ2-7; 7 bases fit TRBD1. V lost 6 bases and J lost 0; bases outside the gene matches: 5. The germline V gene encodes CDR1 SQVTM and CDR2 ANQGSEA. The CDR3 is 13 amino acids. Written as DNA, the CDR3 is TGCAGCGTCGGGACAGAGAACTCCTACGAGCAGTACTTC. As protein: CSVGTENSYEQYF.

This clone has just a few counts. The chain employs TRBV29-1 and TRBJ2-4; D gene ambiguous. CDR1 is SQVTM, CDR2 ANQGSEA, per germline. The CDR3 extends over 15 amino acids. Trimming removed 1 base from V and 0 bases from J, with 10 bases in between. The CDR3 protein is CSVEGGSLAKNIQYF. The CDR3 DNA is TGCAGCGTTGAAGGAGGTTCTTTAGCCAAAAACATTCAGTACTTC.

This clone showed up just a few times. This chain uses TRBV6-6 with TRBJ1-1; the D is unclear. CDR1 is MNHNY and CDR2 is SVGAGI in the germline V gene (reference sequence). This CDR3 contains 13 residues. The V end lost 0 bases, the J end lost 4 bases, and 6 bases lay between the germline ends. This chain's CDR3 is CASSYSTGTEAFF. The DNA for the CDR3 is TGTGCCAGCAGTTACTCGACTGGCACTGAAGCTTTCTTT.

This rearrangement joins TRBV18 to TRBJ1-1; 7 nucleotides align to TRBD1. V gave up 3 bases and J gave up 0 bases; unmatched junction bases: 4. This CDR3 is built from 15 residues. Per germline, CDR1 KGHSH and CDR2 LQKENI. The CDR3: CASSPPTGVNTEAFF. CDR3 sequence (DNA): TGTGCCAGCTCACCTCCTACAGGGGTGAACACTGAAGCTTTCTTT.

This clone was picked up a small number of times. The rearrangement links TRBV7-3 to TRBJ1-1; TRBD1 matches 7 bases. The CDR3 length is 13 residues. Germline V CDR1 and CDR2: SGHTA, FQGTGA. V lost 3 bases to trimming and J lost 7 bases; unmatched junction nucleotides: 5. This chain's CDR3 is CASSFTGANEAFF. For the CDR3, the DNA is TGTGCCAGCAGCTTTACAGGGGCAAATGAAGCTTTCTTT. The whole variable domain, remainder taken from reference TRBV7-3 and TRBJ1-1, is GAGVSQTPSNKVTEKGKYVELRCDPISGHTALYWYRQSLGQGPEFLIYFQGTGAADDSGLPNDRFFAVRPEGSVSTLKIQRTERGDSAVYLCASSFTGANEAFFGQGTRLTVV.

V usage is TRBV27 and J usage is TRBJ1-2, with 7 bases that match TRBD1. The length of the CDR3 is 13 residues. The germline V gene has CDR1 MNHEY and CDR2 SMNVEV (reference sequence). Trimming at V came to 6 bases and at J to 7 bases, leaving 8 bases not matched to a gene. The CDR3 DNA reads TGTGCCAGCAGACTATCAGGGGGAGGTGGCTACACCTTC. It is translated as CASRLSGGGGYTF.

A few counts support this clone. The chain recombines TRBV18 with TRBJ2-7; D ambiguous. Deletions cut 6 bases from V and 2 bases from J, with 14 bases between. The CDR3 sequence is 14 residues long. Germline V gives CDR1 KGHSH, CDR2 LQKENI. The CDR3 DNA follows: TGTGCCAGCTCGCAGAATTCGGTCGCCTACGAGCAGTACTTC. Amino acids: CASSQNSVAYEQYF.

The chain has TRBV5-4 and TRBJ2-3; no reliable D call. V was trimmed by 4 bases and J by 1 base, leaving 13 bases between them. CDR1 is SGHNT, CDR2 YYREEE, per germline (reference sequence). The CDR3 totals 15 residues. CDR3 sequence: CASSLKSAGTDTQYF. CDR3 nucleotides: TGTGCCAGCAGCCTGAAATCGGCCGGCACAGATACGCAGTATTTT.

In this sample, this clone turned up a few times. The chain carries TRBV7-3 and TRBJ2-2; D not resolved. Germline V gene sequence: CDR1 SGHTA, CDR2 FQGTGA. V was clipped by 1 base and J by 6 bases, with 6 bases between them. The CDR3 totals 13 residues. The CDR3 coding sequence is TGTGCCAGCAGCTTAAGTCAGGCCGGGGAGCTGTTTTTT. Amino acids: CASSLSQAGELFF.

V gene TRBV7-7 combines with J gene TRBJ2-3; 8 nucleotides agree with TRBD1. Germline V gene sequence: CDR1 SSHAT, CDR2 FNYEAQ (reference sequence). The CDR3 extends over 13 amino acids. Germline trimming cut 5 bases from V and 6 bases from J; bases unmatched to any gene: 4. The CDR3 region has the DNA TGTGCCAGCAGCGCACAGGGGGTTGATACGCAGTATTTT. Translated: CASSAQGVDTQYF.